The rows below give T cell receptor beta chains drawn from one sample of a study of cytomegalovirus exposure and HLA in healthy donors. The protocol was immunoSEQ multiplex PCR, while the TCRdb copy is restricted to in-frame clones and leaves out a portion. The table has around 240,000 clones, 82% seen once. The sample was PBMCs. The receptors here all came from a woman in her 40s in good health and CMV-seropositive. CDR3s include the opening cysteine and the closing phenylalanine or tryptophan. The order of the fields is V gene, clone size, J gene, CDR3 protein. Clone size appears in some rows only: once, few, many, or a class for an expanded clone.

TRBV2	NA	TRBJ1-1	CASRAGVTTTEAFF
TRBV6-1	NA	TRBJ2-7	CASRLPTSNNEQYF
TRBV9	once	TRBJ2-1	CASSVSPERYNEQFF
TRBV18	NA	TRBJ2-7	CASSPVIHGGSKNSYEQYF
TRBV4-2	NA	TRBJ2-1	CASSQVELLAGEQFF
TRBV6-1	NA	TRBJ2-1	CASSVNWGTYNEQFF
TRBV5-1	NA	TRBJ2-5	CASSPSGRVQETQYF
TRBV5-1	few	TRBJ2-1	CASSLENLAYNEQFF
TRBV29-1	NA	TRBJ2-2	CSVERQESPGELFF
TRBV6-1	once	TRBJ1-2	CASSRDRVDGYTF
TRBV7-2	NA	TRBJ1-5	CASSHDNSRNQPQHF
TRBV15	NA	TRBJ1-5	CATSRGVGNQPQHF
TRBV5-4	NA	TRBJ2-7	CASSLEPGRSTYEQYF
TRBV11-2	NA	TRBJ1-1	CASSLDLRRDTEAFF
TRBV7-9	NA	TRBJ1-4	CASSVYSDEKLFF
TRBV7-9	once	TRBJ1-5	CASSLLGESKGSNQPQHF
TRBV19	NA	TRBJ2-1	CACALSGDYNEQFF
TRBV7-2	NA	TRBJ1-2	CASSLATGGHGYTF
TRBV7-2	few	TRBJ2-7	CASSPQGSYLSYEQYF
TRBV11-3	NA	TRBJ1-2	CASSRGQVRGYTF
TRBV7-9	NA	TRBJ1-1	CASSLSGVNTEAFF
TRBV29-1	NA	TRBJ1-1	CSVRGAEAFF
TRBV5-1	NA	TRBJ2-7	CASSFGQGILMEASEQYF
TRBV10-3	NA	TRBJ2-1	CAIKGGGDNEQFF
TRBV2	few	TRBJ2-5	CASSEVLAWETQYF
TRBV5-1	NA	TRBJ2-6	CASRSLSGQKSSGANVLTF
TRBV13	NA	TRBJ2-1	CASRDRVTGYEQFF
TRBV15	NA	TRBJ2-7	CATSTDTGVINEQYF